The subject of this entry is one TCR beta chain. Sequenced by immunoSEQ multiplex PCR; TCRdb stores in-frame clones only, minus some. Of around 64,000 clones listed, around 90% were seen once; the top ten hold under 10%. These data originate in a study of OX40 agonist ivuxolimab in advanced cancers. Study information: Age averaged 60 years (range roughly 23 to 79), and approximately 80% were male. It was permissible to have had prior anti-PD-1, anti-PD-L1 or anti-CTLA-4 therapy, and around 41% had some.

Germline CDR1 reads KGHSH; CDR2 reads LQKENI. This CDR3 has 14 residues. Trimming removed 2 bases from V and 2 bases from J, with 10 bases in between. Source: CD4+ or CD8+ T cells sorted from blood, taken in a trial of the OX40 agonist ivuxolimab. The receptor comes from an adult with an advanced solid tumor such as melanoma, head and neck, liver or kidney cancer. The V gene is TRBV18, the J gene TRBJ2-7, with D perhaps being TRBD1 or TRBD2 (6 bases each). CDR3: CASSPGGGPYEQYF. CDR3 bases: TGTGCCAGCTCACCAGGAGGGGGTCCCTACGAGCAGTACTTC.